Below are 2 T cell receptor beta chains sequenced from a single sample in a study of blood T cells in healthy people across ages. For the second PCR, which ran for roughly 6 to 11 cycles, a sample-barcoded 5' primer and a J-beta primer mix were used. One entry per CDR3 protein results from TCRdb running MiXCR on the 5' RACE reads. This sample yields about 800,000 distinct CDR3 sequences, of which just under 25% are seen a single time; more than 3% belongs to the top ten. The same specimen was also included in a second study, on T cells of mothers and their children.

Sample: blood. These receptors came from a boy aged 5 to 17 in good health.

This clonotype was counted between two and nine times. The V and J genes are TRBV28 and TRBJ2-5; 13 nucleotides agree with TRBD2. The CDR3 has 17 amino acids. CDR1 is MDHEN and CDR2 is SYDVKM in the germline V gene. With V trimmed by 5 bases and J by 3 bases, 9 bases remained unmatched. CDR3 sequence (DNA): TGTGCCAGCAGTAATAGACTAGGGACTAGCGGGGAAGAGACCCAGTACTTC. It translates to CASSNRLGTSGEETQYF.

The V and J genes are TRBV7-2 and TRBJ2-1; D unclear. The CDR3 runs 11 residues. CDR1 SGHTA and CDR2 FQGNSA come from the germline V gene. V was shortened by 6 bases and J by 8 bases, with 8 bases between the two germline ends. CDR3 bases: TGTGCCAGCAGTTTTGCTCATGAGCAGTTCTTC. This sequence encodes CASSFAHEQFF.